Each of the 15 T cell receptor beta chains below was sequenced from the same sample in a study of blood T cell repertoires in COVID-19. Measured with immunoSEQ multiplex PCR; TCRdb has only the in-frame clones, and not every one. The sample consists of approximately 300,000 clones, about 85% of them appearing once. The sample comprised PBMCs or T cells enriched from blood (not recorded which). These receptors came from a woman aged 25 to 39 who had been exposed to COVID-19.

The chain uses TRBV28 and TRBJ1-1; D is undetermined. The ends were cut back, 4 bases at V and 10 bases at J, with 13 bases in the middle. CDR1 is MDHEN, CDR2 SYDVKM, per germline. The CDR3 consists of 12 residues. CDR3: CASSSTVPGAFF. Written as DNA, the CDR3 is TGTGCCAGCAGTTCAACGGTGCCGGGAGCTTTCTTT.

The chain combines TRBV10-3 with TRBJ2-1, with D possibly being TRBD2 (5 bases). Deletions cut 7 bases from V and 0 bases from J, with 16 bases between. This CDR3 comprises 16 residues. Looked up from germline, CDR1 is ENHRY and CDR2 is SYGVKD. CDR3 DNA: TGTGCCATCACCTCCCCCGGCGGAGGCTCCTACAATGAGCAGTTCTTC. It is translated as CAITSPGGGSYNEQFF.

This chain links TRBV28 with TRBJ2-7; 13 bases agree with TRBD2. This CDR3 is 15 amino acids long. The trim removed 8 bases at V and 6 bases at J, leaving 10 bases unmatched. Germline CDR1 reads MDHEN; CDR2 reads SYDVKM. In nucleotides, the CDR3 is TGTGCCAGCGGGACTAGCGGGAAGATGCTCGGCGAGCAGTACTTC. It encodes CASGTSGKMLGEQYF. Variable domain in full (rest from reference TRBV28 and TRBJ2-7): DVKVTQSSRYLVKRTGEKVFLECVQDMDHENMFWYRQDPGLGLRLIYFSYDVKMKEKGDIPEGYSVSREKKERFSLILESASTNQTSMYLCASGTSGKMLGEQYFGPGTRLTVT.

In DNA, the CDR3 is TGTGCCAGCAGCTTATGGGGGAGGGCCACCGATGAGCAGTTCTTC. It yields the protein CASSLWGRATDEQFF. V and J are TRBV7-3 and TRBJ2-1; the match to TRBD2 covers 7 bases. The germline V gene has CDR1 SGHTA and CDR2 FQGTGA. V lost 2 bases, J lost 8 bases, and 9 bases stayed unmatched. The CDR3 covers 15 residues.

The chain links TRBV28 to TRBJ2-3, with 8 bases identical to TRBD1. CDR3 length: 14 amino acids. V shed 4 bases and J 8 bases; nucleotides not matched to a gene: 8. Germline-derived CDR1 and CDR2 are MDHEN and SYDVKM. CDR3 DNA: TGTGCCAGCAGTTCAGGACAGGGAAGGGTTACGCAGTATTTT. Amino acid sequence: CASSSGQGRVTQYF.

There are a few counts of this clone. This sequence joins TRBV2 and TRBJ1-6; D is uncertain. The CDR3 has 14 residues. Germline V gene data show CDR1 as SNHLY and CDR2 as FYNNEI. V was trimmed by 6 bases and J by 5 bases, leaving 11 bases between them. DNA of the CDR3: TGTGCCAGCAGGTACTCACAGAATAATTCACCCCTCCACTTT. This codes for CASRYSQNNSPLHF.

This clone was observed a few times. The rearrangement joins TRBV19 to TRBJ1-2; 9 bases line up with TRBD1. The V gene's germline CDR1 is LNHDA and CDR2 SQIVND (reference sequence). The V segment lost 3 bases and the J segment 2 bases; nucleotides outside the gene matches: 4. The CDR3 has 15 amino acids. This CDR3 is CASSIPGTGNYGYTF. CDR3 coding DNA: TGTGCCAGTAGTATTCCCGGGACAGGGAACTATGGCTACACCTTC. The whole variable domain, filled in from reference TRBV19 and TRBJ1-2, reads DGGITQSPKYLFRKEGQNVTLSCEQNLNHDAMYWYRQDPGQGLRLIYYSQIVNDFQKGDIAEGYSVSREKKESFPLTVTSAQKNPTAFYLCASSIPGTGNYGYTFGSGTRLTVV.

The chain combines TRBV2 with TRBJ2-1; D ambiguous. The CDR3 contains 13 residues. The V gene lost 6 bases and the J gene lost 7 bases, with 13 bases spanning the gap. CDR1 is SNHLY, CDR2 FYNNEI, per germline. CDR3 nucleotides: TGTGCCAGCAGCTTGGGCCGTAGTAATGAGCAGTTCTTC. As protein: CASSLGRSNEQFF.

The CDR3: CASSQVRSGSGSYEQYF. The CDR3 region has the DNA TGTGCCAGCAGCCAAGTCCGAAGTGGTAGCGGGAGCTACGAGCAGTACTTC. V gene TRBV3-1 (or the pseudogene TRBV3-2) combines with J gene TRBJ2-7, with 9 bases matching TRBD2. CDR1 is LGHDT, CDR2 YNNKEL, per germline (reference sequence). CDR3 length: 17 amino acids. The V gene end was trimmed by 1 base and the J gene end by 3 bases; junction bases not matched to a gene: 10.

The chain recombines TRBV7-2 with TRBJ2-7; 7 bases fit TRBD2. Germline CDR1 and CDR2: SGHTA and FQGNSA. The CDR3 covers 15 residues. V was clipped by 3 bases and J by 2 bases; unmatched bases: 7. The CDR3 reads CASSLVSSGTYEQYF. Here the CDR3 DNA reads TGTGCCAGCAGCTTGGTTTCTAGCGGAACCTACGAGCAGTACTTC.

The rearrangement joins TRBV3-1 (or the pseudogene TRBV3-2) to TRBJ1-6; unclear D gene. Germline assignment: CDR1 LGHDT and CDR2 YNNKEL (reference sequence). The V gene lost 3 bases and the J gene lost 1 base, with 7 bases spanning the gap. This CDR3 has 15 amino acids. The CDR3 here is CASSHGESYNSPLHF. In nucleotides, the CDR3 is TGTGCCAGCAGCCACGGGGAATCCTATAATTCACCCCTCCACTTT.

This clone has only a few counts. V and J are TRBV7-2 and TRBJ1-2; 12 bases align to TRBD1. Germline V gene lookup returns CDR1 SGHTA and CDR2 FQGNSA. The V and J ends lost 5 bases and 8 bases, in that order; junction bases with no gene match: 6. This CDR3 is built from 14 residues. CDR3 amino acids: CASSPTGTGGGYTF. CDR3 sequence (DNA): TGTGCCAGCAGCCCAACCGGGACAGGGGGCGGCTACACCTTC.

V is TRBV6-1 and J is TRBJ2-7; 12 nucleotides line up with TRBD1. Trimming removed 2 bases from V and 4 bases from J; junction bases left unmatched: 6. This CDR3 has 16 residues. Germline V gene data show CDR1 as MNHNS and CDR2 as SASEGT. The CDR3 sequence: CASSEFGTGGNYEQYF. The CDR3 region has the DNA TGTGCCAGCAGTGAATTCGGGACAGGGGGCAATTACGAGCAGTACTTC.

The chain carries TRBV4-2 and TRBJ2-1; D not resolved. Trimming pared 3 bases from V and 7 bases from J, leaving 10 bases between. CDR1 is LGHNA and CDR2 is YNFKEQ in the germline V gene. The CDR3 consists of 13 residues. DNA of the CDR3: TGTGCCAGCAGCCAGGGCCAGGCGAATGAGCAGTTCTTC. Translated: CASSQGQANEQFF.

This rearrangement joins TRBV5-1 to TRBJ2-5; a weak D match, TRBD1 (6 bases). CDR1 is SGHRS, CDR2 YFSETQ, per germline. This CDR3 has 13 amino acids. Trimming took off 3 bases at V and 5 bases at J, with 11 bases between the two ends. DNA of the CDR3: TGCGCCAGCAGCTCGCAGGGGAAGGAGACCCAGTACTTC. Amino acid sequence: CASSSQGKETQYF. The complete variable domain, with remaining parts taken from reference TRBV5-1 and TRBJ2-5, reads KAGVTQTPRYLIKTRGQQVTLSCSPISGHRSVSWYQQTPGQGLQFLFEYFSETQRNKGNFPGRFSGRQFSNSRSEMNVSTLELGDSALYLCASSSQGKETQYFGPGTRLLVL.